The 26 T cell receptor beta chains reported below all come from one sample, sequenced in a study of CD8 T cells in ankylosing spondylitis. Findings and limits, study-wide: Ankylosing spondylitis blood appeared to carry a characteristic TCR beta motif of several highly homologous variants.

Their target antigens are unknown. TCRdb fed the 5' RACE reads into MiXCR, producing one record per CDR3 protein. In the table there are hundreds of thousands of distinct CDR3 sequences, roughly 17% of which are singletons. Sequencing input: blood, either unsorted or a sorted T cell fraction (not recorded which). The receptors come from a male donor with ankylosing spondylitis.

The V and J genes are TRBV6-1 and TRBJ2-2; D ambiguous. This CDR3 region has 13 residues. Germline V gene sequence: CDR1 MNHNS, CDR2 SASEGT. Trimming removed 7 bases from V and 3 bases from J, with 9 bases in between. In DNA, the CDR3 is TGTGCCAGCATAAAGGCCTACACCGGGGAGCTGTTTTTT. It encodes CASIKAYTGELFF.

This clonotype has more than one count but fewer than ten. The chain couples TRBV6-2 or TRBV6-3 to TRBJ2-2; D may be TRBD1 or TRBD2 (5 bases each). The V end was cut by 8 bases, the J end by 6 bases, with 19 bases between. The CDR3 is made up of 15 amino acids. Per the germline V gene, CDR1 is MNHEY and CDR2 is SVGEGT. The CDR3 protein is CASGTGPSYPGELFF. DNA for the CDR3: TGTGCCAGCGGGACCGGTCCCTCCTACCCCGGGGAGCTGTTTTTT.

This clonotype was seen at least ten times. V usage is TRBV12-3 or TRBV12-4 and J usage is TRBJ2-1, with a possible D match to TRBD1 (5 bases). The ends were cut back, 5 bases at V and 0 bases at J, with 8 bases in the middle. CDR3 length equals 14 residues. This CDR3 reads CASSDSISYNEQFF. DNA for the CDR3: TGTGCCAGCAGTGACAGCATCTCCTACAATGAGCAGTTCTTC.

The J gene is TRBJ1-1, the V gene TRBV7-3; D uncertain. Trimming removed 6 bases at V and 1 base at J, with 15 bases between. The CDR3 runs to 15 residues. Per germline, CDR1 SGHTA and CDR2 FQGTGA. The CDR3 DNA is TGTGCCAGCAGGCCTACAAGGTTAGGGAACACTGAAGCTTTCTTT. As protein: CASRPTRLGNTEAFF.

The CDR3 protein is CASSPEGLYEQYF. The CDR3 bases are TGTGCCAGCAGCCCTGAGGGTCTTTACGAGCAGTACTTC. The V call is TRBV7-2, the J call TRBJ2-7; possible D gene TRBD2, 5 bases. Germline V CDR1 and CDR2: SGHTA, FQGNSA. The CDR3 consists of 13 residues. V shed 5 bases and J shed 4 bases, with 12 bases lying between them. The entire variable domain, with the rest obtained from reference TRBV7-2 and TRBJ2-7, is as follows: GAGVSQSPSNKVTEKGKDVELRCDPISGHTALYWYRQSLGQGLEFLIYFQGNSAPDKSGLPSDRFSAERTGGSVSTLTIQRTQQEDSAVYLCASSPEGLYEQYFGPGTRLTVT.

A few counts support this clonotype. This rearrangement joins TRBV12-5 to TRBJ1-3, with D possibly being TRBD1 (6 bases). The V gene's germline CDR1 is LGHNT and CDR2 FRNRAP. Trimming pared 6 bases from V and 3 bases from J, leaving 12 bases between. The length of the CDR3 is 14 residues. The CDR3 coding sequence is TGTGCTAGTGGACTGACAGGAAATGGAAACACCATATATTTT. Its protein product is CASGLTGNGNTIYF.

This clonotype was counted between two and nine times. The V and J genes are TRBV7-8 and TRBJ2-1; possibly TRBD1 or TRBD2 for D (5 bases each). This CDR3 has 15 residues. Germline V lookup: CDR1 SGHVS, CDR2 FQNEAQ. Trimming took 2 bases from V and 4 from J, leaving 12 bases between them. This CDR3 reads CASSLTRGGYNEQFF. CDR3 nucleotides: TGTGCCAGCAGCTTAACGAGGGGCGGATACAATGAGCAGTTCTTC.

This clonotype was recorded a few times. The chain is built from TRBV2 and TRBJ2-7; D could derive from TRBD1 or TRBD2 (5 bases each). V was cut by 6 bases and J by 5 bases, with 20 bases left in between. The CDR3 consists of 15 residues. Germline lookup yields CDR1 SNHLY and CDR2 FYNNEI. CDR3: CASRETGTSRHEQYF. The DNA of the CDR3 is TGTGCCAGCAGAGAGACCGGGACGTCGCGGCACGAGCAGTACTTC.

This clonotype came up a few times. DNA of the CDR3: TGCAGTGCTAGGGGACAGGGAAGCTCCTATAATTCACCCCTCCACTTT. Amino acid sequence: CSARGQGSSYNSPLHF. This sequence joins TRBV20-1 and TRBJ1-6; TRBD1 agrees at 9 bases. The CDR3 totals 16 residues. With 3 bases clipped from V and 0 bases from J, the junction kept 3 bases outside the gene matches. Germline V CDR1 and CDR2: DFQATT, SNEGSKA (reference sequence).

V and J are TRBV3-1 and TRBJ2-2, with unresolved D. Germline assignment: CDR1 LGHDT and CDR2 YNNKEL (reference sequence). CDR3 length equals 16 residues. With 1 base removed from V and 0 bases from J, the gap between germline ends came to 9 bases. CDR3 region: CASSQGATANTGELFF. The CDR3 region has the DNA TGTGCCAGCAGCCAAGGGGCAACTGCGAACACCGGGGAGCTGTTTTTT.

V usage is TRBV6-5 and J usage is TRBJ2-2, with D unclear. The germline gives CDR1 MNHEY, CDR2 SVGAGI. CDR3 length: 16 residues. The V and J ends lost 0 bases and 5 bases respectively, with 13 bases between them. The CDR3 is CASSYSRPPETGELFF. The CDR3 DNA is TGTGCCAGCAGTTACTCGAGACCGCCAGAGACCGGGGAGCTGTTTTTT.

A few counts support this clonotype. The gene calls are TRBV5-1 and TRBJ1-3; D might be TRBD1 (5 bases). Germline V gives CDR1 SGHRS, CDR2 YFSETQ. The CDR3 is 15 amino acids. V lost 3 bases and J lost 3, with 13 bases in between. CDR3 DNA sequence: TGCGCCAGCAGCTCCCAGGGAGGAGGTGGAAACACCATATATTTT. Translated, it gives CASSSQGGGGNTIYF.

This clonotype has only a few counts. This sequence joins TRBV11-2 and TRBJ2-1, with TRBD2 identical over 9 bases. CDR3 length equals 18 residues. J was trimmed by 5 bases and V by 2 bases; bases with no gene match: 13. The germline V gene has CDR1 SGHAT and CDR2 FQNNGV. CDR3 loop: CASSLIRRLRGGHNEQFF. CDR3 nucleotide sequence: TGTGCCAGCAGCTTAATCCGTCGTTTGCGGGGGGGGCACAATGAGCAGTTCTTC. The full variable domain, rest sourced from reference TRBV11-2 and TRBJ2-1, is EAGVAQSPRYKIIEKRQSVAFWCNPISGHATLYWYQQILGQGPKLLIQFQNNGVVDDSQLPKDRFSAERLKGVDSTLKIQPAKLEDSAVYLCASSLIRRLRGGHNEQFFGPGTRLTVL.

This clonotype was found many times. DNA of the CDR3: TGTGCCAGCAGTCCTAGCGGGCTTCAAACAGATACGCAGTATTTT. Protein: CASSPSGLQTDTQYF. The rearrangement links TRBV12-3 or TRBV12-4 to TRBJ2-3, with 8 bases matching TRBD2. This CDR3 has 15 amino acids. The junction had 7 bases not matched to a gene; V was cut back by 5 bases and J by 3 bases.

This clonotype was seen more than once but under ten times. The chain carries TRBV20-1 and TRBJ2-4; tentatively, D is TRBD1 or TRBD2 (5 bases each). Germline V lookup: CDR1 DFQATT, CDR2 SNEGSKA (reference sequence). This CDR3 has 14 amino acids. The V and J ends lost 0 bases and 4 bases respectively, with 10 bases between them. The CDR3 protein is CSARDWDGKNIQYF. CDR3 nucleotide sequence: TGCAGTGCTAGAGATTGGGACGGTAAAAACATTCAGTACTTC.

This clonotype was recorded once. The rearrangement uses TRBV9 and TRBJ1-1; weak D call: TRBD1 (6 bases). This CDR3 spans 12 amino acids. Germline loops: CDR1 SGDLS, CDR2 YYNGEE. V lost 3 bases and J 12 bases, leaving 15 bases between the germline ends. The CDR3 reads CASSGRDTQPFF. The CDR3 coding sequence is TGTGCCAGCAGCGGAAGGGACACACAACCTTTCTTT.

This clonotype was seen only a few times. V and J are TRBV29-1 and TRBJ1-3; 9 positions match TRBD1. The CDR3 length is 13 residues. The trim removed 4 bases at V and 7 bases at J, leaving 5 bases unmatched. Germline lookup yields CDR1 SQVTM and CDR2 ANQGSEA. This CDR3 is CSVGGQGQNTIYF. As DNA, the CDR3 is TGCAGCGTTGGAGGACAGGGGCAGAACACCATATATTTT.

At least ten counts were recorded for this clonotype. The rearrangement uses TRBV12-3 or TRBV12-4 and TRBJ2-1, with 7 nucleotides matching TRBD2. The CDR3 runs to 14 residues. J lost 7 bases, V lost 4 bases, and 7 bases had no gene match. CDR3 DNA sequence: TGTGCCAGCAGTTCTCGGGGAGGGAGGAATGAGCAGTTCTTC. Protein sequence: CASSSRGGRNEQFF.

The CDR3 DNA follows: TGTGCCAGCAGTTCACCCCAGGGAAAGCAGTACTTC. It translates to CASSSPQGKQYF. The chain employs TRBV28 and TRBJ2-7; TRBD1 is a possible D gene (5 bases). V dropped 4 bases and J dropped 8 bases, with 12 bases sitting between them. Germline V gene data show CDR1 as MDHEN and CDR2 as SYDVKM. This CDR3 has 12 residues.

The chain has TRBV29-1 and TRBJ2-5; 12 positions agree with TRBD2. Trimming cost V 4 bases and J 5 bases; bases outside gene matches: 11. The V gene's germline CDR1 is SQVTM and CDR2 ANQGSEA. This CDR3 comprises 16 residues. The CDR3 nucleotides are TGCAGCGTTGCCCGACTAGCGGGGGATCCGTGGGAGACCCAGTACTTC. Its translation is CSVARLAGDPWETQYF.

This clonotype was recorded at least ten times. Written as DNA, the CDR3 is TGCGCCAGCAGCCCCACGGCACCATGGGACATTCAGTACTTC. Encoded protein: CASSPTAPWDIQYF. The J gene is TRBJ2-4, the V gene TRBV5-1; D unresolved. The CDR3 is 14 residues long. The V gene's germline CDR1 is SGHRS and CDR2 YFSETQ. Trimming left V 4 bases short and J 8 bases short, with 16 bases between.

The chain is built from TRBV6-1 and TRBJ2-3, with D possibly being TRBD2 (6 bases). Deletions cut 6 bases from V and 5 bases from J, with 21 bases between. The CDR3 contains 16 residues. Per germline, CDR1 MNHNS and CDR2 SASEGT. As DNA, the CDR3 is TGTGCCAGCAGCCTGGGACTGGCGGGACTCCTAGATACGCAGTATTTT. Residues: CASSLGLAGLLDTQYF.

This clonotype was counted only a few times. V gene TRBV20-1 combines with J gene TRBJ1-4, with TRBD1 as a possible D gene (6 bases). Deletions cut 4 bases from V and 8 bases from J, with 11 bases between. Germline lookup yields CDR1 DFQATT and CDR2 SNEGSKA (reference sequence). The CDR3 is made up of 12 amino acids. The CDR3 DNA reads as TGCAGTGCTACCAAAACAGGGGAAAAACTGTTTTTT. Its protein product is CSATKTGEKLFF.

The chain joins TRBV20-1 to TRBJ2-7; a weak D match, TRBD2 (5 bases). This CDR3 region has 14 residues. Germline V CDR1 and CDR2: DFQATT, SNEGSKA (reference sequence). Trimming stripped 8 bases from V and 6 bases from J, with 23 bases between. CDR3 sequence: CSQAPRRVGSEQYF. The DNA of the CDR3 is TGCAGTCAGGCCCCCAGGCGGGTTGGCAGCGAGCAGTACTTC.

The rearrangement links TRBV4-2 to TRBJ2-7; D tentatively fits TRBD1 or TRBD2 (5 bases each). The CDR3 is 15 residues long. The germline CDR1 and CDR2 sequences are LGHNA and YNFKEQ. The V end was cut by 8 bases, the J end by 3 bases, with 20 bases between. The CDR3 here is CASAPGTEGFYEQYF. Here the CDR3 DNA reads TGTGCCAGCGCCCCCGGAACAGAGGGGTTCTACGAGCAGTACTTC.

The rearrangement joins TRBV6-5 to TRBJ2-3, with D unclear. Germline loops: CDR1 MNHEY, CDR2 SVGAGI. The CDR3 runs to 13 residues. Between the trimmed V and J ends, which lost 0 bases and 2 bases, there was a span of 3 bases. The CDR3 protein is CASSYSHTDTQYF. The CDR3 DNA reads as TGTGCCAGCAGTTACTCTCACACAGATACGCAGTATTTT.